The T cell receptor beta chain under discussion was sequenced for a study of T cell responses to AZD1222 COVID-19 vaccine. The germline V gene encodes CDR1 SGDLS and CDR2 YYNGEE. With V trimmed by 2 bases and J by 4 bases, 8 bases remained unmatched. The CDR3 contains 17 residues. This clone was detected only once. TCRdb keeps only in-frame clones here, not all; method: immunoSEQ multiplex PCR. This repertoire shows about 78,000 clones, 88% found once; its top ten account for more than 4.5%. The V gene is TRBV9, the J gene TRBJ2-2; TRBD2 matches 10 bases. This receptor was obtained from an adult in good health. The sample in question was peripheral blood, obtained on day 0 of MenACWY control vaccination. The DNA of the CDR3 is TGTGCCAGCAGCGTGAGCGGGGGGGCCTTGGGCACCGGGGAGCTGTTTTTT. Encoded protein: CASSVSGGALGTGELFF.